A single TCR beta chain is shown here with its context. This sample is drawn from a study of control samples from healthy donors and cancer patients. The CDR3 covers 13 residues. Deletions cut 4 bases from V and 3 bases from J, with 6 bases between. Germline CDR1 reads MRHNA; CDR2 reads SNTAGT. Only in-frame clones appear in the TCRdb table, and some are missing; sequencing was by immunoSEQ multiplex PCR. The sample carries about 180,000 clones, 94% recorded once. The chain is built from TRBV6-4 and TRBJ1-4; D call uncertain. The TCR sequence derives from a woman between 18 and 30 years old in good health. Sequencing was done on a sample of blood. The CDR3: CASSAEANEKLFF. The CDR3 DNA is TGTGCCAGCAGTGCAGAAGCTAATGAAAAACTGTTTTTT.